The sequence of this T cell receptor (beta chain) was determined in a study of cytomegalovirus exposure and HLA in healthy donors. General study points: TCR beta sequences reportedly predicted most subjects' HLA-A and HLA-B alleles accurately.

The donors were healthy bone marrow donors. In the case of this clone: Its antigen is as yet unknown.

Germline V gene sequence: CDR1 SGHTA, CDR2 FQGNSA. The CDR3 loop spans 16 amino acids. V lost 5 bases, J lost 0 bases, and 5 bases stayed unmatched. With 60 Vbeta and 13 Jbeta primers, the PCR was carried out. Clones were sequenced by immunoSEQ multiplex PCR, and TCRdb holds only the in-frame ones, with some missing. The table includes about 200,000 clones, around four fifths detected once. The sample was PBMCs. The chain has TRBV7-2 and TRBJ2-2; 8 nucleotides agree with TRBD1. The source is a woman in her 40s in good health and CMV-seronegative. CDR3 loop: CASSLRTGSNTGELFF. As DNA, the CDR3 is TGTGCCAGCAGCCTACGGACAGGGTCGAACACCGGGGAGCTGTTTTTT.